This passage covers 18 T cell receptor beta chains from one sample sequenced in a study of PD-1 blockade in classical Hodgkin lymphoma. Clones were read by immunoSEQ multiplex PCR, and TCRdb kept only the in-frame ones, dropping some. The sample consists of fewer than 30,000 clones, about 90% of them appearing once. Time point indicated: newly diagnosed, previously untreated cHL patient sample. It was by magnetic negative selection that CD4+ T cells were purified from thawed PBMCs. The sequenced sample was CD4+ T cells from blood. Every receptor here comes from a human donor with classical Hodgkin lymphoma.

This clone turned up a few times. This rearrangement joins TRBV7-2 to TRBJ1-5, with D perhaps matching TRBD1 (5 bases). Per germline, CDR1 SGHTA and CDR2 FQGNSA. V lost 1 base to trimming and J lost 4 bases, with 11 bases between them. The CDR3 totals 15 residues. The CDR3 spells CASSLVRSGNQPQHF. The CDR3 DNA reads as TGTGCCAGCAGCTTAGTACGGTCAGGGAATCAGCCCCAGCATTTT.

The count of this clone is one. The chain joins TRBV7-9 to TRBJ2-5; D uncertain. The tail of the sequence fits TRBJ2-7 better, so the J call may be wrong. The germline gives CDR1 SEHNR, CDR2 FQNEAQ (reference sequence). CDR3 length equals 11 residues. CDR3 DNA sequence: TGTGCCAGCAGCTTATATGACGAGCAGTACTTC. This codes for CASSLYDEQYF.

The V gene is TRBV9, the J gene TRBJ2-1; TRBD2 aligns across 9 bases. This CDR3 contains 19 residues. Looked up from germline, CDR1 is SGDLS and CDR2 is YYNGEE. With V trimmed by 4 bases and J by 0 bases, 14 bases remained unmatched. The CDR3 DNA reads TGTGCCAGCAGCAAACAAGCGGGAGGACCTTCGAGCTCCTACAATGAGCAGTTCTTC. The encoded protein is CASSKQAGGPSSSYNEQFF.

The J gene is TRBJ2-1, the V gene TRBV5-1; D gene unclear. Germline CDR1 and CDR2: SGHRS and YFSETQ. The CDR3 sequence is 12 residues long. V shed 4 bases and J shed 8 bases, with 10 bases lying between them. The CDR3 spells CASSPPNDEQFF. In nucleotides, the CDR3 is TGCGCCAGCAGCCCGCCTAACGATGAGCAGTTCTTC.

This chain uses TRBV19 with TRBJ2-2; D assignment may be TRBD1 or TRBD2 (5 bases each). V was shortened by 7 bases and J by 5 bases, with 17 bases between the two germline ends. Germline lookup yields CDR1 LNHDA and CDR2 SQIVND (reference sequence). CDR3 length: 15 residues. The CDR3 is CASTHLGTETGELFF. CDR3 nucleotide sequence: TGTGCCAGTACTCATCTCGGGACCGAAACCGGGGAGCTGTTTTTT.

This clone has only one observation. The V gene is TRBV7-8, the J gene TRBJ1-4; D gene ambiguous. Germline CDR1 is SGHVS and CDR2 is FQNEAQ. Trimming took 0 bases from V and 3 from J, leaving 2 bases between them. This CDR3 region has 13 residues. CDR3 in DNA: TGTGCCAGCAGCTTAGCGTCTAATGAAAAACTGTTTTTT. As protein: CASSLASNEKLFF.

V is TRBV30 and J is TRBJ1-6; 7 positions match TRBD1. The V segment lost 0 bases and the J segment 8 bases; nucleotides outside the gene matches: 1. Germline CDR1 GTSNPN, CDR2 SVGIG (reference sequence). There are 13 residues in the CDR3. CDR3: CAWSVGQHSPLHF. The CDR3 DNA reads as TGTGCCTGGAGTGTGGGACAGCATTCACCCCTCCACTTT.

The chain is built from TRBV29-1 and TRBJ2-3; D is perhaps TRBD1 (6 bases). CDR1 SQVTM and CDR2 ANQGSEA come from the germline V gene. Trimming left V 6 bases short and J 0 bases short, with 7 bases between. The CDR3 is 12 amino acids. The DNA of the CDR3 is TGCAGCGTCGGGACAAGCACAGATACGCAGTATTTT. This gives the protein CSVGTSTDTQYF.

The chain combines TRBV5-1 with TRBJ2-2; 9 bases match TRBD2. The CDR3 has 18 amino acids. Germline V gene lookup returns CDR1 SGHRS and CDR2 YFSETQ. The J segment lost 0 bases and the V segment lost 0 bases, leaving 6 bases of the junction unmatched. The chain's CDR3 is CASSLGAGGLANTGELFF. CDR3 nucleotide sequence: TGCGCCAGCAGCTTGGGGGCGGGAGGGCTCGCGAACACCGGGGAGCTGTTTTTT.

The chain links TRBV27 to TRBJ1-2; D call uncertain. V lost 4 bases and J lost 7, with 10 bases in between. The CDR3 is made up of 12 amino acids. CDR1 and CDR2 (germline): MNHEY, SMNVEV (reference sequence). The CDR3 DNA follows: TGTGCCAGCAGTTCCCAGTCTTCTGGCTACACCTTC. It codes for CASSSQSSGYTF.

V usage is TRBV27 and J usage is TRBJ2-7; D is possibly TRBD2 (7 bases). The germline V and J ends were trimmed by 3 bases and 2 bases, with 14 bases remaining between them. Germline CDR1 and CDR2: MNHEY and SMNVEV (reference sequence). The CDR3 spans 15 residues. CDR3 DNA: TGTGCCAGCAGTTTGGGGGGGCAGAGCCCCTACGAGCAGTACTTC. Its protein product is CASSLGGQSPYEQYF.

This clone was counted once. The rearrangement joins TRBV19 to TRBJ2-3, with TRBD1 as a possible D gene (5 bases). The CDR3 sequence is 13 residues long. Trimming pared 6 bases from V and 6 bases from J, leaving 13 bases between. CDR1 and CDR2 (germline): LNHDA, SQIVND (reference sequence). The CDR3 reads CASSAGLGDTQYF. The CDR3 nucleotides are TGTGCCAGTAGCGCAGGGTTGGGTGATACGCAGTATTTT.

This sequence joins TRBV11-2 and TRBJ1-1; D may be TRBD1 (6 bases). Trimming pared 4 bases from V and 3 bases from J, leaving 9 bases between. Germline lookup yields CDR1 SGHAT and CDR2 FQNNGV. The CDR3 consists of 13 residues. The CDR3 DNA reads TGTGCCAGCAGCTGGGGGGCTTACACTGAAGCTTTCTTT. It is translated as CASSWGAYTEAFF.

The chain joins TRBV28 to TRBJ1-1; D is possibly TRBD1 (6 bases). Trimming took 0 bases from V and 8 from J, leaving 10 bases between them. Germline lookup yields CDR1 MDHEN and CDR2 SYDVKM. The CDR3 sequence is 13 residues long. The CDR3 DNA follows: TGTGCCAGCAGTTTATGGGGGACACGGGAAGCTTTCTTT. As protein: CASSLWGTREAFF.

The V call is TRBV29-1, the J call TRBJ2-7, with TRBD1 matching over 7 bases. Trimming removed 1 base from V and 2 bases from J; junction bases left unmatched: 5. CDR1 is SQVTM and CDR2 is ANQGSEA in the germline V gene. The CDR3 runs to 14 residues. CDR3 sequence: CSVEAGGTAYEQYF. DNA of the CDR3: TGCAGCGTTGAAGCAGGGGGAACCGCCTACGAGCAGTACTTC.

This chain links TRBV5-5 with TRBJ2-2; 7 bases are a match to TRBD1. Germline trimming cut 4 bases from V and 0 bases from J; bases unmatched to any gene: 9. CDR1 is SGHKS, CDR2 YYEKEE, per germline (reference sequence). The CDR3 is 17 residues long. CDR3 coding DNA: TGTGCCAGCAGCGGCCCGGGACAGCTGGCGAACACCGGGGAGCTGTTTTTT. Protein sequence: CASSGPGQLANTGELFF.

The chain employs TRBV7-2 and TRBJ2-1, with 8 bases lining up with TRBD1. The V gene's germline CDR1 is SGHTA and CDR2 FQGNSA. The CDR3 is 14 residues long. V dropped 5 bases and J dropped 6; count of bases not matched to a gene: 6. The CDR3 DNA sequence: TGTGCCAGCAGCAAGGACAGGGCGGTCAATGAGCAGTTCTTC. The encoded protein is CASSKDRAVNEQFF.

The chain combines TRBV11-2 with TRBJ2-3, with D possibly matching TRBD1 (5 bases). Germline V gene lookup returns CDR1 SGHAT and CDR2 FQNNGV. The CDR3 loop spans 14 amino acids. V was cut by 1 base and J by 5 bases, with 10 bases left in between. CDR3 loop: CASSLGQGKDTQYF. The CDR3 DNA reads TGTGCCAGCAGCTTAGGGCAGGGTAAAGATACGCAGTATTTT.